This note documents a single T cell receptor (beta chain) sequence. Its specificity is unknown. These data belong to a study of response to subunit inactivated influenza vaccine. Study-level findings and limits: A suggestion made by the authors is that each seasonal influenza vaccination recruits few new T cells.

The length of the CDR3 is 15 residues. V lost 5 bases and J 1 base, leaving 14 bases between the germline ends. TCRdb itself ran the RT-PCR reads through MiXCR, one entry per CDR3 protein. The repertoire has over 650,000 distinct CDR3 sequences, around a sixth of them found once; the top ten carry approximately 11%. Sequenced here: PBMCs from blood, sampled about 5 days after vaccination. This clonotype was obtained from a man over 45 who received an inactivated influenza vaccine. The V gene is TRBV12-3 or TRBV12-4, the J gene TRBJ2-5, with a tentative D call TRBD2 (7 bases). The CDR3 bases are TGTGCCAGCAGTCCCGGGGCGGGGGCCCAAGAGACCCAGTACTTC. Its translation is CASSPGAGAQETQYF.